This T cell receptor beta chain was identified during a study of regulatory T cells in long-lasting Graves disease (dated by TCRdb to about 2021). As for the study more broadly: In the newly diagnosed Graves' disease group, patients had been taking antithyroid drugs for less than 3 months. Patients with persistent Graves' disease were compared with patients with newly diagnosed Graves' disease using TCR sequencing and RNA sequencing of peripheral blood. The study was conducted in China and was registered as a clinical trial. A total of roughly 35 samples underwent TCR sequencing: about 13 from persistent and roughly 20 from newly diagnosed Graves' disease patients. Broader findings and caveats from the paper: As a limitation, the authors acknowledged that the small sample size may reduce accuracy. Persistent patients shared more public clonotypes among themselves (around 2,800) than newly diagnosed patients did (nearly 1,000). Only peripheral blood was studied, because thyroid tissue, the primary lesion, was inaccessible. Preferential use of TRBV28, TRBJ1-2 and TRBJ2-5 was observed in persistent disease, whereas TRBV20-1 and TRBJ2-1 were favored in newly diagnosed disease. Sequencing and analysis were limited to the TCR beta chain. Persistent Graves' disease patients showed lower TCR Shannon entropy and fewer highly expanded clones than newly diagnosed patients, suggesting clonal expansion.

The time point label on this specimen signifies: newly diagnosed GD, antithyroid drugs for less than 3 months. For both TCR sequencing and RNA sequencing, RNA was extracted from PBMCs using TRIzol. The diagnosis of Graves' disease was made according to American Thyroid Association guidelines. Patients were recruited from an endocrinology department in Xi'an, China. From each patient, approximately 9 milliliters of peripheral blood was collected into an EDTA anticoagulant tube. Ficoll Paque Plus density gradient separation was used to isolate PBMCs, and no further T cell sorting was done. RNA quality was checked with an Agilent 2100 Bioanalyzer and agarose gel, and concentration with a NanoDrop 2000. The CDR1 and CDR2 encoded by the germline V gene are SQVTM and ANQGSEA. The V end gives up 4 bases and the J end 6 bases, leaving 11 bases in the junction not matched to a gene. Counted from cysteine to phenylalanine, this CDR3 has 16 amino acids. The retained sequence is limited to the CDR3, 48 bases, with the frame set at the first base.

The protocol used for the library was multiplex PCR. Sequencer: Illumina HiSeq 4000. TCR beta libraries were built with iRepertoire HTBI primers and Arm-PCR amplification of CDR3 regions. Before sequencing, the PCR products went through gel purification. The published analysis was carried out like this. Across samples, 60 to 80 TRBV and 13 to 15 TRBJ segments were identified and used for gene usage analysis of CDR3 amino acid clonotypes. Filtered high-quality paired reads were merged into contigs using COPE and FqMerger. BLAST was used to align contigs to the IMGT TRBV, TRBD and TRBJ reference genes, and CDR3 was defined following IMGT. Highly expanded clones were defined as clonotypes with a frequency above 0.1%. Shannon entropy was used to measure repertoire diversity, and the Gini coefficient was used to measure V-J evenness. Clonotypes shared by more than one individual were considered public. TCRdb handled the public reads itself, with Q25 trimming in fastp and clone calling in MiXCR, and kept productive beta chains. Each CDR3 protein gets just one entry, which takes the most common genes and DNA from the rows behind it. The V and J calls reflect TCRdb's pipeline rather than the authors' work. This sample has fewer than 450,000 distinct CDR3 sequences in its table, and approximately 16% of those were observed once. Of the sample, roughly 7.7% is held by the ten largest clones.

Many counts were recorded for this clonotype. Its antigen is not yet known. The record has no base qualities; no much larger clone is one base away. The sample was also reused in another study, on T cells in Graves' hyperthyroidism and ophthalmopathy. According to the second study: A patient counted as having stable Graves' hyperthyroidism if no progression to ophthalmopathy occurred over 18 months of follow-up. Hyperthyroidism patients were newly diagnosed, with disease duration under 2 months, and aged 18 to 65 years. Any patient with an uncontrolled infection, another autoimmune disease, pregnancy or lactation was excluded. Diagnoses were established on the basis of clinical symptoms, serum thyroxine and TRAb, thyroid ultrasound, and orbital computed tomography. The TCR CDR3 was subjected to a first round of RT-PCR using the HTBI primer set and the Qiagen OneStep RT-PCR kit. Most expanded thyroid clonotypes (frequency above 0.001) were also detected in blood, suggesting blood repertoires may reflect thyroid immune responses. In cross-validation, a model built on a 13 V-J signature told ophthalmopathy apart from stable hyperthyroidism with over 85% sensitivity and around 84% specificity, and in testing the same model reached 80%/75%. In validation, the model predicted progression to ophthalmopathy a median of about 5.9 months before onset, with 70% to 71% sensitivity and roughly 79% specificity. To identify TCR V-J signatures that set the groups apart, the researchers used a discovery cohort of 100 patients, made up of around 40 with Graves' ophthalmopathy and some 55 with stable Graves' hyperthyroidism. An independent validation cohort of fewer than 20 hyperthyroidism patients and about 15 patients who later progressed to ophthalmopathy tested prospective prediction of ophthalmopathy. For training and testing, the roughly 93 patients in the discovery cohort were randomly divided in a 7:3 ratio. Thyroid tissue and blood T-cell repertoires from roughly 6 Graves' hyperthyroidism patients were also compared in the study. After sampling, hyperthyroidism patients received methimazole starting at 30 mg daily, and ophthalmopathy patients received high-dose intravenous methylprednisolone. Libraries were constructed in a second round of multiplex PCR, after which size selection and purification were carried out. Paired-end sequencing of the libraries was performed with 100 bp reads on an Illumina HiSeq2000. SOAPnuke was used to process the raw data, with reads discarded if the reads contained adapters or uncalled bases, had a mean Phred below 15, or lacked an exact constant-primer or identifier match. High-quality paired reads were merged with COPE v1.2.5, and unique nucleotide sequences were defined as clonotypes. Clonotypes were aligned to IMGT TRBV, TRBD and TRBJ reference segments using MiTCR v1.1. Analysis was restricted to V-J combinations with a frequency above 0.0001, which covered 98% to 99.2% of repertoires. A TCS score was defined as the ratio of F50 (clonal expansion) to E x V (chaos), with BLOSUM62-based TCRdist applied between CDR3 peptides within each V-J. Welch's t-statistics and random forest reduced around 520 V-J features to 10 to 15, which were used in a naive Bayes classifier (R e1071). Sample size was not statistically predetermined, and investigators were not blinded to group allocation. According to the paper, TCR Vbeta CDR3 sequencing was carried out on 135 peripheral blood samples, which came from 40 to 45 ophthalmopathy, 75 to 80 hyperthyroidism and approximately 17 progressor patients.

The receptor was derived from a woman aged 40 to 50 with Graves disease. Donor details come from another sample of the same person, matched by shared clones. The sequences come from peripheral blood mononuclear cells (PBMCs), collected at new diagnosis, from a patient treated with antithyroid drugs. The rearrangement joined TRBV29-1 to TRBJ2-1, and TRBD1 aligns with 11 junction nucleotides. The CDR3 is CSVARGQGALGNEQFF. At the DNA level, the sequence is TGCAGCGTTGCTCGTGGACAGGGGGCGCTTGGCAATGAGCAGTTCTTC.